The 2 T cell receptor beta chains in this list originate from one sample, sequenced in a study of T cells in women clearing cervical HPV infection. Sequenced by immunoSEQ multiplex PCR; TCRdb stores in-frame clones only, minus some. The listing contains about 27,000 clones. Material for sequencing was blood buffy coat. These receptors all stem from a woman aged 18 to 75 with a cervical HPV16 infection that either progressed to CIN3+ or cleared (not recorded which).

Turning to this clone: The read gets to within 3 residues of the CDR3 end, and the germline J gene fills in the rest. The rearrangement uses TRBV30 and TRBJ1-1, with a weak D call TRBD1 (6 bases). Germline lookup yields CDR1 GTSNPN and CDR2 SVGIG (reference sequence). The CDR3 has 15 amino acids. With 2 bases removed from V and 1 base from J, the gap between germline ends came to 14 bases. The covered CDR3 bases are TGTGCCTGGAGTACCCTGAGGGGGAGGAACACTGAA. Its translation is CAWSTLRGRNTE. The whole CDR3 protein is CAWSTLRGRNTEAFF.

Notes on this clone: The CDR3 extends 3 residues past the end of the read, so its final part is completed from the germline J gene. This chain links TRBV7-6 with TRBJ1-5; D call uncertain. This CDR3 has 15 residues. Trimming stripped 5 bases from V and 6 bases from J, with 17 bases between. In germline, CDR1 is SGHVS, CDR2 FNYEAQ. The DNA read from the CDR3 is TGTGCCAGCAGCCCTGGGCCCCTTGGCACTCAGCCC. Translation: CASSPGPLGTQP. The whole CDR3 sequence is CASSPGPLGTQPQHF.